Listed here are 9 T cell receptor beta chains from one sample, sequenced in a study of blood T cell repertoires in COVID-19. Sequencing was performed with immunoSEQ multiplex PCR; in TCRdb, only in-frame clones are kept and a portion is missing. This sample yields 160,000 or so clones, of which 75% to 85% are seen a single time; roughly 9.8% belongs to the top ten. Sequencing was performed on peripheral blood. The receptors here all came from a woman aged 50 to 60 with acute or convalescent COVID-19.

The V call is TRBV27, the J call TRBJ1-4; D is undetermined. CDR1 and CDR2 (germline): MNHEY, SMNVEV (reference sequence). Trimming stripped 1 base from V and 4 bases from J, with 13 bases between. This CDR3 is 16 amino acids long. DNA of the CDR3: TGTGCCAGCAGTTTATTTTTCGGAGGCTTTAATGAAAAACTGTTTTTT. Amino acid sequence: CASSLFFGGFNEKLFF.

This chain joins TRBV7-3 and TRBJ1-3, with a weak D call TRBD1 (6 bases). The CDR3 has 16 amino acids. Germline V gene sequence: CDR1 SGHTA, CDR2 FQGTGA. Deletions cut 3 bases from V and 4 bases from J, with 16 bases between. The CDR3 DNA is TGTGCCAGCAGCTTTTGGCCACAGGGTGTCGGAAACACCATATATTTT. Amino acids: CASSFWPQGVGNTIYF.

The chain employs TRBV7-2 and TRBJ2-7; 7 bases align to TRBD2. In germline, CDR1 is SGHTA, CDR2 FQGNSA. V trimming: 6 bases; J trimming: 5 bases; junction bases outside the gene matches: 13. This CDR3 has 15 amino acids. Here the CDR3 reads CASSAMGGSPDEQYF. The DNA for the CDR3 is TGTGCCAGCAGTGCGATGGGCGGGAGCCCGGACGAGCAGTACTTC.

V usage is TRBV4-3 and J usage is TRBJ1-2, with D maybe TRBD1 (6 bases). This CDR3 is 17 amino acids long. Trimming cost V 3 bases and J 5 bases, with 22 bases left between them. Per the germline V gene, CDR1 is LGHNA and CDR2 is YSLEER. The chain's CDR3 is CASSHKRGTQGAYGYTF. CDR3 coding DNA: TGCGCCAGCAGCCACAAACGCGGCACACAGGGAGCGTATGGCTACACCTTC.

The V gene is TRBV21-1, the J gene TRBJ1-5; TRBD1, the table's D call, was not compared with the DNA. TRBV21-1 is termed a pseudogene. The CDR3 spans 15 residues. CDR3 sequence (DNA): TGTGCCAGCAGCACGTTGGACAGCAAAAATCAGCCCCAGCATTTT. Encoded protein: CASSTLDSKNQPQHF.

The chain carries TRBV5-1 and TRBJ2-2; D might be TRBD2 (6 bases). Per the germline V gene, CDR1 is SGHRS and CDR2 is YFSETQ. Trimming shortened V by 1 base and J by 3 bases, and 16 bases separated the two germline ends. The CDR3 contains 17 residues. The CDR3 DNA reads TGCGCCAGCAGCTTGTTGACGGGAGATGCGGACACCGGGGAGCTGTTTTTT. Its protein product is CASSLLTGDADTGELFF.

This chain links TRBV7-9 with TRBJ2-1; TRBD1 might be the D (5 bases). Trimming left V 2 bases short and J 6 bases short, with 20 bases between. The CDR3 totals 17 residues. Germline values: CDR1 SEHNR, CDR2 FQNEAQ (reference sequence). The CDR3 DNA sequence: TGTGCCAGCAGCTTAAAGATCGTATACAGGTTGGGCAATGAGCAGTTCTTC. This sequence encodes CASSLKIVYRLGNEQFF.

This sequence joins TRBV5-1 and TRBJ2-1; D possibly corresponds to TRBD2 (6 bases). The ends were cut back, 7 bases at V and 9 bases at J, with 23 bases in the middle. Germline V lookup: CDR1 SGHRS, CDR2 YFSETQ. The CDR3 is 15 amino acids. The CDR3 nucleotides read TGCGCCAGCGGGGCCGGACGGGAGAATCTAGGTGAGCAGTTCTTC. Its protein is CASGAGRENLGEQFF.

The chain recombines TRBV7-2 with TRBJ1-3; 7 nucleotides agree with TRBD1. CDR1 and CDR2 from the germline V gene are SGHTA and FQGNSA. The CDR3 sequence is 15 residues long. J was trimmed by 2 bases and V by 1 base; bases with no gene match: 2. CDR3 residues: CASSLGGTAGNTIYF. CDR3 DNA sequence: TGTGCCAGCAGCTTAGGGGGGACAGCTGGAAACACCATATATTTT.